This T cell receptor (beta chain) derives from a study of T-cell memory formation after mild COVID-19. General observations from the study: Later expanders leaned CD4+, whereas clones that contracted between day 15 and 85 were balanced CD4/CD8. Some clones that responded were present in memory (sampled pre-infection), which suggests cross-reactive memory joined.

The CDR3 sequence is 13 residues long. Trimming pared 4 bases from V and 0 bases from J, leaving 7 bases between. This clonotype has a count of ten or more. Its target is unknown. MiXCR, run by TCRdb on the 5' RACE reads, gives a single entry per CDR3 protein. The table includes roughly 550,000 distinct CDR3 sequences, around 20% detected once. The TCR was taken from an adult woman who had mild COVID-19 (a few samples of this study predate the infection). Cell type and time point are not known. Material for sequencing was PBMCs or a T cell subset sorted from them (not recorded which). The chain joins TRBV12-3 or TRBV12-4 to TRBJ2-7; D gene unclear. For the CDR3, the DNA is TGTGCCAGCAGTTCCTCCTCCTCCTACGAGCAGTACTTC. Translating it yields CASSSSSSYEQYF.